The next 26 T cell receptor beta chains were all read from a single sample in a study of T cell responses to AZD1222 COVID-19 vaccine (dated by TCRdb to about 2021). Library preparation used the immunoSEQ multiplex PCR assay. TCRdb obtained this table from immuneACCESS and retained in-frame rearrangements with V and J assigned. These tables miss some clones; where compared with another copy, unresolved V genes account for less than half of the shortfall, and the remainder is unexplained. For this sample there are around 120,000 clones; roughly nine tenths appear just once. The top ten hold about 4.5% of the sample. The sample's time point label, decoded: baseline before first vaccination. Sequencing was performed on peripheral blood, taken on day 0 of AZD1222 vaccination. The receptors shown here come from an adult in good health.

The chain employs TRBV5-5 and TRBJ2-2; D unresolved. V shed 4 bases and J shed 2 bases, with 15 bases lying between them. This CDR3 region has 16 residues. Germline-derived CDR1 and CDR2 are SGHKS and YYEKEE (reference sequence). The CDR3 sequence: CASSLLEWANTGELFF. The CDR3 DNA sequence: TGTGCCAGCAGCCTCCTCGAGTGGGCAAACACCGGGGAGCTGTTTTTT.

The CDR3: CASSDTGDRYYEQYF. In DNA, the CDR3 is TGTGCCAGCAGTGATACCGGGGACAGGTACTACGAGCAGTACTTC. The chain combines TRBV25-1 with TRBJ2-7; TRBD1 agrees at 8 bases. This CDR3 is 15 amino acids long. In germline, CDR1 is MGHDK, CDR2 SYGVNS. V shed 3 bases, J shed 3 bases, and the junction held 7 bases outside the gene matches.

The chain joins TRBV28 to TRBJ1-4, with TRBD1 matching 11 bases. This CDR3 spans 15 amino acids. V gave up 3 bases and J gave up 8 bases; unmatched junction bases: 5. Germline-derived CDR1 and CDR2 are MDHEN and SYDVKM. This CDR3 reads CASSLAGQGVEKLFF. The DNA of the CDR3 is TGTGCCAGCAGTTTGGCGGGACAGGGGGTGGAAAAACTGTTTTTT.

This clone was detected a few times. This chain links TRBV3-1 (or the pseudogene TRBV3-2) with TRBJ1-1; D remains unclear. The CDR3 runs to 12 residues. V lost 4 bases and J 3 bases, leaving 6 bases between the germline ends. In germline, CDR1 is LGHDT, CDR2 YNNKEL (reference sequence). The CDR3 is CASSPHYTEAFF. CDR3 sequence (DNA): TGTGCCAGCAGCCCCCACTACACTGAAGCTTTCTTT.

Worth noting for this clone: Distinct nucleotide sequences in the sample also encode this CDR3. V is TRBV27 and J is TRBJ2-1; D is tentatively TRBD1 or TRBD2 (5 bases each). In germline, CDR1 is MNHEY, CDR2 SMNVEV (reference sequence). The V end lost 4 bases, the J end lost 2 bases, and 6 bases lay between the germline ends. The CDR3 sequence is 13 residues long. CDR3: CASSSGPYNEQFF. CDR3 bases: TGTGCCAGCAGTTCGGGACCCTACAATGAGCAGTTCTTC.

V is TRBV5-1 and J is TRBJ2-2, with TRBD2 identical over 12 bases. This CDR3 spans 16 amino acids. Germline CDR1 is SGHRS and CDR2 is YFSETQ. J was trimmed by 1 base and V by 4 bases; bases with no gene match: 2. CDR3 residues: CASSLGLAGNTGELFF. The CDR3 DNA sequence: TGCGCCAGCAGCCTGGGACTAGCGGGGAACACCGGGGAGCTGTTTTTT.

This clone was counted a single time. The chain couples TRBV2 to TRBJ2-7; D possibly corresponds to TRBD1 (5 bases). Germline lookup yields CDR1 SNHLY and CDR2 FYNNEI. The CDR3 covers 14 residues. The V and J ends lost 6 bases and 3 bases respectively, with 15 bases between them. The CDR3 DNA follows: TGTGCCAGCAGAATGGATACAGGTGTCTACGAGCAGTACTTC. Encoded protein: CASRMDTGVYEQYF. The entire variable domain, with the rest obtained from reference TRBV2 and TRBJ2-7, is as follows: EPEVTQTPSHQVTQMGQEVILRCVPISNHLYFYWYRQILGQKVEFLVSFYNNEISEKSEIFDDQFSVERPDGSNFTLKIRSTKLEDSAMYFCASRMDTGVYEQYFGPGTRLTVT.

The CDR3 DNA sequence: TGTGCCAGCCCTCGCTCGGGAGTGAACACCGGGGAGCTGTTTTTT. As protein: CASPRSGVNTGELFF. This chain connects TRBV7-9 to TRBJ2-2; possible D gene TRBD2, 6 bases. CDR3 length equals 15 residues. Germline V CDR1 and CDR2: SEHNR, FQNEAQ (reference sequence). V lost 8 bases to trimming and J lost 1 base, with 14 bases between them.

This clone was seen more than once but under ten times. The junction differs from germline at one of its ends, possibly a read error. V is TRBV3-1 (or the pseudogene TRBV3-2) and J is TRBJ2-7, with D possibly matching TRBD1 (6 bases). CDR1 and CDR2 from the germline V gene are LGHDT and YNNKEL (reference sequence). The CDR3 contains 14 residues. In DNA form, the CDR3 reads TGTGCCAGCAGCAAAGATTTGGGGGCGGGTGAGCAGTACTTC. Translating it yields CASSKDLGAGEQYF.

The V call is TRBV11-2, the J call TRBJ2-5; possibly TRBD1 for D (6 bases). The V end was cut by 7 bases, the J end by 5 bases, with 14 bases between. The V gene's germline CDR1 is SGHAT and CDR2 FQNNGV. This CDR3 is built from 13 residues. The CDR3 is CASKKGDGETQYF. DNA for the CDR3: TGTGCCAGCAAAAAGGGGGACGGGGAGACCCAGTACTTC. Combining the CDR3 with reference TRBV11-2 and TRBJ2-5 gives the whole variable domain EAGVAQSPRYKIIEKRQSVAFWCNPISGHATLYWYQQILGQGPKLLIQFQNNGVVDDSQLPKDRFSAERLKGVDSTLKIQPAKLEDSAVYLCASKKGDGETQYFGPGTRLLVL.

This CDR3 reads CASSQGTAGLGGYTF. Written as DNA, the CDR3 is TGCGCCAGCAGCCAGGGGACAGCGGGTCTGGGAGGCTACACCTTC. V and J are TRBV4-1 and TRBJ1-2; 7 bases line up with TRBD1. This CDR3 comprises 15 residues. Trimming at V came to 3 bases and at J to 8 bases, leaving 12 bases not matched to a gene. From germline, CDR1 is MGHRA and CDR2 YSYEKL.

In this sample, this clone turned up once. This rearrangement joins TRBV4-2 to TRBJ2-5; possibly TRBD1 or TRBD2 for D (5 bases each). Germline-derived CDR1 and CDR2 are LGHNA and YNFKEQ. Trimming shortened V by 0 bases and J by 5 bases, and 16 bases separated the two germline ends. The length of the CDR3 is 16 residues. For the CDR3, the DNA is TGTGCCAGCAGCCAAGATCGGTTAAGGGACCGGGAGACCCAGTACTTC. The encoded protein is CASSQDRLRDRETQYF.

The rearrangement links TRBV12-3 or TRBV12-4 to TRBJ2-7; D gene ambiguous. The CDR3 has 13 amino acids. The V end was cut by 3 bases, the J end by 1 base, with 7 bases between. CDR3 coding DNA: TGTGCCAGCAGTTTGGCGGAGTCCTACGAGCAGTACTTC. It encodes CASSLAESYEQYF.

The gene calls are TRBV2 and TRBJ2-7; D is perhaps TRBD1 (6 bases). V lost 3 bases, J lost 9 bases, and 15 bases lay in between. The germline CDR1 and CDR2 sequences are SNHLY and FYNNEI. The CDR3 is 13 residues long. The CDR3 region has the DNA TGTGCCAGCAGTGATTGGGCAGGGGCTGGGCAGTACTTC. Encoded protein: CASSDWAGAGQYF.

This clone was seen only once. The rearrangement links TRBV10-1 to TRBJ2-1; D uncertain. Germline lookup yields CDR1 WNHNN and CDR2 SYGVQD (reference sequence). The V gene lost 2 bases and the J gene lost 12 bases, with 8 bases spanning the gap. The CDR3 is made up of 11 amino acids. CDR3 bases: TGCGCCAGCAGTGAGGGTACGCCGCAGTTCTTC. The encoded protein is CASSEGTPQFF.

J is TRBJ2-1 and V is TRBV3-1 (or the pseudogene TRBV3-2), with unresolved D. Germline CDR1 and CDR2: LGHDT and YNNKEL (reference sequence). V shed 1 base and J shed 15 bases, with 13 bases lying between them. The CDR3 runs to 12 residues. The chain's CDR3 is CASSQAADGRFF. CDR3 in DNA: TGTGCCAGCAGCCAAGCGGCGGACGGTCGGTTCTTC.

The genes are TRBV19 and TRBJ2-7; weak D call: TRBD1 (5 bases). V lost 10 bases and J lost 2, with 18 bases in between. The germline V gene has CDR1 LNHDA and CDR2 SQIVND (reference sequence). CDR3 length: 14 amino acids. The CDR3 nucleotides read TGTGCCACCCAGGGCCAGGGTGTCACCTACGAGCAGTACTTC. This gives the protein CATQGQGVTYEQYF.

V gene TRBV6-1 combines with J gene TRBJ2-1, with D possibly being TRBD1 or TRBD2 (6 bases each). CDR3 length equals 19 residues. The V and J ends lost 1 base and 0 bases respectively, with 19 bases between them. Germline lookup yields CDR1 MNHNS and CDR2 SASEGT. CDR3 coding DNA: TGTGCCAGCAGTGAAGATTGGGCGTGGGGGGCTACCTCCTACAATGAGCAGTTCTTC. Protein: CASSEDWAWGATSYNEQFF.

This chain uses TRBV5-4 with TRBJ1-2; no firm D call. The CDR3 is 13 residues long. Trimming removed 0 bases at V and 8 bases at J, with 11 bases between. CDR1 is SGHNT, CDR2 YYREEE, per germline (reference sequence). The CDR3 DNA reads TGTGCCAGCAGCTTGGCCTCTCTCCGGGGCTACACCTTC. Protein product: CASSLASLRGYTF.

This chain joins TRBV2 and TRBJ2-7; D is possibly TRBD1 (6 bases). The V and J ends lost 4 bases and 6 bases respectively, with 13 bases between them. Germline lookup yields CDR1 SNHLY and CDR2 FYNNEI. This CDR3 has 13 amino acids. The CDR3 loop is CASSGAGVLEQYF. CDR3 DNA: TGTGCCAGCAGTGGGGCAGGGGTGCTCGAGCAGTACTTC.

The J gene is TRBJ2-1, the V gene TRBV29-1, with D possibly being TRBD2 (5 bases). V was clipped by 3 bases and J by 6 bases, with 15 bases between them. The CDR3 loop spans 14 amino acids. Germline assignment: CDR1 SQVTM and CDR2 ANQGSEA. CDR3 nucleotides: TGCAGCGTTGACGCTGGTGGGAGCGGCAATGAGCAGTTCTTC. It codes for CSVDAGGSGNEQFF.

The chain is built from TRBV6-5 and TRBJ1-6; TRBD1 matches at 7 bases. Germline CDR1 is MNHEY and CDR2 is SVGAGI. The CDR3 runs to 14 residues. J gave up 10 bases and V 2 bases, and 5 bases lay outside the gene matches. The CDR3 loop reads CASSYRGRGSPLHF. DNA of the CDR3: TGTGCCAGCAGTTACAGGGGGCGCGGATCACCCCTCCACTTT.

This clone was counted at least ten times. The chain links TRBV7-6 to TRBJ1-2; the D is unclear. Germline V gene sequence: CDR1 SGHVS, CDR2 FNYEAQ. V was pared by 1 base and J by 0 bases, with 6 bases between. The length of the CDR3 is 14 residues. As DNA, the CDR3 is TGTGCCAGCAGCTTAGACACAGCTAACTATGGCTACACCTTC. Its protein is CASSLDTANYGYTF.

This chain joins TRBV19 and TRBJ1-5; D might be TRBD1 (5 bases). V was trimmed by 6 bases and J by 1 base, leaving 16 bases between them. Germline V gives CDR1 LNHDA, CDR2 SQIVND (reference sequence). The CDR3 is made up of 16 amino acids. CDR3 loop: CASRGWGIGSNQPQHF. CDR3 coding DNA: TGTGCCAGTAGAGGGTGGGGCATAGGGAGCAATCAGCCCCAGCATTTT.

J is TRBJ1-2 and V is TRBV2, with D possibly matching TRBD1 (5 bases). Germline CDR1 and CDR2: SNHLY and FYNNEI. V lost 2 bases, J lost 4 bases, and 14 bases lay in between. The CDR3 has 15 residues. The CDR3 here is CASSERSGPRYGYTF. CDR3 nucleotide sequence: TGTGCCAGCAGTGAAAGGTCAGGGCCCCGCTATGGCTACACCTTC.

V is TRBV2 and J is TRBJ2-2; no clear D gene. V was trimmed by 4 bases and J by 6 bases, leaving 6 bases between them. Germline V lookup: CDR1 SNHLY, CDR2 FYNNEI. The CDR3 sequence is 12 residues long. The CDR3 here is CASSARAGELFF. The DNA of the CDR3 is TGTGCCAGCAGTGCTCGGGCCGGGGAGCTGTTTTTT.